These T cell receptor beta chains were read from a single sample in a study of T cells in localized non-small cell lung cancer. Produced via immunoSEQ multiplex PCR; TCRdb's table is partial and in-frame only. The sample lists about 54,000 clones; around 86% were seen once. The sequencing here drew on peripheral blood, taken before any cancer treatment. These TCRs come from a female donor of 60 years or more with stage II squamous cell lung carcinoma. CDR3s include the opening cysteine and the closing phenylalanine or tryptophan. The D gene is left open where the match is weak. Clone size is stated in some rows and not others, as once, few, many or a class when expanded.

length,V,D,J,size,DNA,CDR3
14,TRBV7-2,TRBD1,TRBJ1-2,once,TGTGCCAGCAGCTCCCGACAGGGTGATTATGGCTACACCTTC,CASSSRQGDYGYTF
15,TRBV7-2,TRBD1,TRBJ1-4,NA,TGTGCCAGCAGCGGTCACAGGGGGAGGAATGAAAAACTGTTTTTT,CASSGHRGRNEKLFF
16,TRBV7-9,NA,TRBJ2-1,NA,TGTGCCAGCAGGGGGACGCTAGCGAGTGGGTACAATGAGCAGTTCTTC,CASRGTLASGYNEQFF
14,TRBV6-5,TRBD1,TRBJ1-1,NA,TGTGCCAGCAGATCCCAGCGGACAGGAAAGAAAGCTTTCTTT,CASRSQRTGKKAFF
14,TRBV5-1,TRBD2,TRBJ2-7,NA,TGCGCCAGCAGCTCAGCGGGGGGTTCCTACGAGCAGTACTTC,CASSSAGGSYEQYF
15,TRBV9,NA,TRBJ2-3,NA,TGTGCCAGCAGCGTAAGAGGGGCGGACACAGATACGCAGTATTTT,CASSVRGADTDTQYF
17,TRBV9,TRBD2,TRBJ2-3,NA,TGTGCCAGCAGCTCCCCGAGCGGGGCCTTGAGCACAGATACGCAGTATTTT,CASSSPSGALSTDTQYF
13,TRBV6-1,TRBD1,TRBJ1-5,NA,TGTGCCAGTTCGACAGGGTACAATCAGCCCCAGCATTTT,CASSTGYNQPQHF
15,TRBV6-5,NA,TRBJ1-2,NA,TGTGCCAGCAGTCCCACACCGGGGGGCACGAATGGCTACACCTTC,CASSPTPGGTNGYTF
13,TRBV27,NA,TRBJ2-3,NA,TGTGCCAGCAGCAGGCGAGAAACAGATACGCAGTATTTT,CASSRRETDTQYF
17,TRBV11-2,NA,TRBJ1-4,NA,TGTGCCAGCAGCTTAAGATGGGGCGGTGGAACTAATGAAAAACTGTTTTTT,CASSLRWGGGTNEKLFF
14,TRBV4-1,NA,TRBJ2-7,once,TGCGCCAGCAGCCAAGATCAGGGACGCTTGGAGCAGTACTTC,CASSQDQGRLEQYF
18,TRBV27,NA,TRBJ1-4,NA,TGTGCCAGCAGGAAAGACAGCCATTTCCATGCAACTAATGAAAAACTGTTTTTT,CASRKDSHFHATNEKLFF
15,TRBV19,NA,TRBJ1-1,NA,TGTGCCAGTAGTATGAGTGTTATCGCGAACACTGAAGCTTTCTTT,CASSMSVIANTEAFF
15,TRBV6-4,NA,TRBJ2-1,NA,TGTGCCAGCAGTGAAGGGCAGGGTACCTACAATGAGCAGTTCTTC,CASSEGQGTYNEQFF
14,TRBV19,NA,TRBJ2-7,NA,TGTGCCAGTTCATTAGGGGGGCCTAACTCCGAGCAGTACTTC,CASSLGGPNSEQYF
14,TRBV11-2,TRBD1,TRBJ1-2,NA,TGTGCCAGCAGCCCCGGGACAGGGGTCCTCGGCTACACCTTC,CASSPGTGVLGYTF
13,TRBV7-2,NA,TRBJ1-5,NA,TGTGCCAGCAGCTTAGACGGAAATCAGCCCCAGCATTTT,CASSLDGNQPQHF
15,TRBV5-6,TRBD1,TRBJ2-5,NA,TGTGCCAGCACCTCCCCGGACAGGGTGAGGGAGACCCAGTACTTC,CASTSPDRVRETQYF
14,TRBV5-4,NA,TRBJ2-3,NA,TGTGCCAGCAGCCAACAACTCCAGGGGGATACGCAGTATTTT,CASSQQLQGDTQYF
18,TRBV4-2,TRBD2,TRBJ2-7,NA,TGTGCCAGCAGCCAAGAAAAGCAAGGACTAGCGTCGTCCTACGAGCAGTACTTC,CASSQEKQGLASSYEQYF
14,TRBV19,NA,TRBJ1-4,few,TGTGCCAGTAGCCGAGTCATCACGGATGAAAAACTGTTTTTT,CASSRVITDEKLFF
13,TRBV2,NA,TRBJ1-2,NA,TGTGCCAGCAGTGTAGACAGTCTCTATGGCTACACCTTC,CASSVDSLYGYTF
12,TRBV30,NA,TRBJ2-6,NA,TGTGCCTGGAACTCTGGGGCCAACGTCCTGACTTTC,CAWNSGANVLTF
15,TRBV6-6,TRBD1,TRBJ2-7,NA,TGTGCCAGCAGTCCCCAGGACAGGGGGGTCGACGAGCAGTACTTC,CASSPQDRGVDEQYF
15,TRBV6-6,TRBD2,TRBJ2-5,NA,TGTGCCAGCAGCGGGGGGGCCGCTTTAGAAGAGACCCAGTACTTC,CASSGGAALEETQYF
13,TRBV5-6,NA,TRBJ2-2,NA,TGTGCCAGCAGCCCGGACGGAGCCGGGGAGCTGTTTTTT,CASSPDGAGELFF
14,TRBV9,NA,TRBJ1-1,few,TGTGCCAGCAGCGTAGCTTTAGAGAACACTGAAGCTTTCTTT,CASSVALENTEAFF
13,TRBV7-2,NA,TRBJ2-1,NA,TGTGCCAGCAGCTCTTCCCTGACCAATGAGCAGTTCTTC,CASSSSLTNEQFF
15,TRBV4-2,TRBD2,TRBJ2-7,NA,TGTGCCAGCAGCCAAGGGGACGGGAGGACCTACGAGCAGTACTTC,CASSQGDGRTYEQYF
14,TRBV5-6,NA,TRBJ2-7,NA,TGTGCCAGCAGCCCGGCCGGGGGGCCTTACGAGCAGTACTTC,CASSPAGGPYEQYF
18,TRBV5-1,NA,TRBJ1-1,NA,TGCGCCAGCAGCTTGTCGGACGACCCCTGGGGATTAGACACTGAAGCTTTCTTT,CASSLSDDPWGLDTEAFF
15,TRBV11-3,TRBD1,TRBJ2-7,NA,TGTGCCAGCAGCTTCGCCGGGACAGGGCCCTACGAGCAGTACTTC,CASSFAGTGPYEQYF
13,TRBV10-2,NA,TRBJ1-5,NA,TGCGCCAGCAGTCCGAATAGCAATCAGCCCCAGCATTTT,CASSPNSNQPQHF
13,TRBV19,NA,TRBJ2-7,NA,TGTGCCAGTAGTATAAAGACCTTCTACGAGCAGTACTTC,CASSIKTFYEQYF
14,TRBV18,NA,TRBJ1-1,NA,TGTGCCAGCTCACCGAGACAGTACTACACTGAAGCTTTCTTT,CASSPRQYYTEAFF
14,TRBV14,TRBD1,TRBJ2-7,NA,TGTGCCAGCAGACCTAATAACAGGGGAAGCGAGCAGTACTTC,CASRPNNRGSEQYF
15,TRBV6-5,NA,TRBJ1-1,once,TGTGCCAGCAGTTACTCAAAGTCCATGAACACTGAAGCTTTCTTT,CASSYSKSMNTEAFF
15,TRBV6-1,NA,TRBJ2-5,NA,TGTGCCAGCACCAGTCGGGGGGCGGGGAAAGAGACCCAGTACTTC,CASTSRGAGKETQYF